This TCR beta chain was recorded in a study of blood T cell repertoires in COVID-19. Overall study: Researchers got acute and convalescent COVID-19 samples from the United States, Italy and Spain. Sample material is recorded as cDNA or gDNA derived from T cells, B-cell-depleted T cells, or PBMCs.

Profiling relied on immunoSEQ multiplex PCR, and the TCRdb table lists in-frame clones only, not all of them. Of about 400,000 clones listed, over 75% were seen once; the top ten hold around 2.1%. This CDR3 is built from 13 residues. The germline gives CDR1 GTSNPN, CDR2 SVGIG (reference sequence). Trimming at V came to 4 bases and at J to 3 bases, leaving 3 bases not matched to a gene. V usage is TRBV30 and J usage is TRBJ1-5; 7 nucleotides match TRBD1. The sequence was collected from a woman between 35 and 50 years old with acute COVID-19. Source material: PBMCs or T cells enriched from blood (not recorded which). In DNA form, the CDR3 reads TGTGCCTGGAATGACAGGGACAATCAGCCCCAGCATTTT. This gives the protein CAWNDRDNQPQHF.